These 17 T cell receptor beta chains came from one sample sequenced in a study of response to subunit inactivated influenza vaccine. TCRdb passed the RT-PCR reads through MiXCR, listing each CDR3 protein once. The sample has some 550,000 distinct CDR3 sequences, approximately 20% seen once. These data also featured in a second study, about T cells expressing NK-cell markers. That source reports: What made the TCR beta cDNA was 5'RACE template switching with UMIs.

The starting material was CD4+ T cells sorted from PBMCs, obtained approximately 12 days after vaccination. The receptors stem from a man aged 50-59 years who received an inactivated influenza vaccine.

This clonotype was seen more than once but under ten times. CDR3 nucleotides: TGCAGCGCCCTCTCTGCCGATGAGCAGTTCTTC. Its protein is CSALSADEQFF. The chain combines TRBV29-1 with TRBJ2-1, with D unresolved. The CDR3 consists of 11 residues. The germline V gene encodes CDR1 SQVTM and CDR2 ANQGSEA. V was cut by 7 bases and J by 8 bases, with 12 bases left in between.

The chain combines TRBV14 with TRBJ1-4; TRBD1 agrees at 8 bases. V was pared by 6 bases and J by 7 bases, with 7 bases of the junction left unmatched. The CDR3 loop spans 14 amino acids. Germline V gene lookup returns CDR1 SGHDN and CDR2 FVKESK. The CDR3 protein is CASSRRTGTEKLFF. CDR3 sequence (DNA): TGTGCCAGCAGTCGGAGGACAGGGACTGAAAAACTGTTTTTT.

This clonotype was picked up a small number of times. The V and J genes are TRBV7-3 and TRBJ2-3; 7 nucleotides align to TRBD1. The CDR3 runs 14 residues. Per the germline V gene, CDR1 is SGHTA and CDR2 is FQGTGA. J lost 0 bases, V lost 5 bases, and 2 bases had no gene match. The DNA for the CDR3 is TGTGCCAGCAGCGAGGGGGCCAGCACAGATACGCAGTATTTT. Its translation: CASSEGASTDTQYF.

This clonotype was detected only a few times. The chain carries TRBV7-2 and TRBJ2-4; 12 bases map to TRBD2. J was trimmed by 0 bases and V by 5 bases; bases with no gene match: 5. The CDR3 spans 17 residues. Germline assignment: CDR1 SGHTA and CDR2 FQGNSA. The CDR3: CASSPSSGRVAKNIQYF. The CDR3 DNA reads as TGTGCCAGCAGCCCTTCTAGCGGGAGGGTAGCCAAAAACATTCAGTACTTC.

The V call is TRBV6-1, the J call TRBJ2-1; D possibly corresponds to TRBD2 (6 bases). V dropped 7 bases and J dropped 6 bases, with 25 bases sitting between them. This CDR3 has 17 amino acids. The germline gives CDR1 MNHNS, CDR2 SASEGT. The CDR3 loop is CASTASAGMNKGNEQFF. The CDR3 region has the DNA TGTGCCAGCACGGCATCCGCGGGAATGAACAAGGGCAATGAGCAGTTCTTC.

At least ten counts were recorded for this clonotype. This chain uses TRBV29-1 with TRBJ1-2; maybe TRBD1 (6 bases). The length of the CDR3 is 12 residues. V lost 6 bases, J lost 3 bases, and 11 bases lay in between. The germline V gene has CDR1 SQVTM and CDR2 ANQGSEA. CDR3 residues: CSVPQGYYGYTF. The CDR3 region has the DNA TGCAGCGTACCACAGGGATACTATGGCTACACCTTC.

The chain links TRBV11-2 to TRBJ1-2; TRBD1 matches at 10 bases. The trim removed 1 base at V and 7 bases at J, leaving 6 bases unmatched. Germline CDR1 and CDR2: SGHAT and FQNNGV. The length of the CDR3 is 15 residues. Here the CDR3 DNA reads TGTGCCAGCAGCTTAGGACAGGGGGCGGATTCTGGCTACACCTTC. Amino acid sequence: CASSLGQGADSGYTF.

In its sample, this clonotype was seen many times. V and J are TRBV20-1 and TRBJ2-1; TRBD2 agrees at 7 bases. Germline assignment: CDR1 DFQATT and CDR2 SNEGSKA (reference sequence). The V and J ends lost 6 bases and 4 bases, in that order; junction bases with no gene match: 6. The CDR3 is made up of 13 amino acids. DNA for the CDR3: TGCAGTGCCCCGCGGACTAGTTACAATGAGCAGTTCTTC. This sequence encodes CSAPRTSYNEQFF.

The genes are TRBV7-3 and TRBJ2-1; 7 nucleotides line up with TRBD2. The germline V gene encodes CDR1 SGHTA and CDR2 FQGTGA. The CDR3 is 13 residues long. Trimming removed 1 base from V and 14 bases from J; junction bases left unmatched: 8. In DNA form, the CDR3 reads TGTGCCAGCAGCTTAAATCTGGGAGGGATCAAGTTCTTC. Translation gives CASSLNLGGIKFF.

The chain employs TRBV7-2 and TRBJ2-3; 10 nucleotides line up with TRBD1. J lost 3 bases, V lost 8 bases, and 5 bases had no gene match. CDR1 is SGHTA, CDR2 FQGNSA, per germline. The CDR3 length is 14 residues. The CDR3 nucleotides read TGTGCCAGCGGCTGGGGACAGGGGACAGATACGCAGTATTTT. This translates into CASGWGQGTDTQYF.

This sequence joins TRBV2 and TRBJ2-7; 11 positions agree with TRBD1. The trim removed 7 bases at V and 7 bases at J, leaving 6 bases unmatched. Germline CDR1 is SNHLY and CDR2 is FYNNEI. The CDR3 sequence is 13 residues long. CDR3 loop: CASTRDRGLEQYF. The CDR3 coding sequence is TGTGCCAGCACCCGGGACAGGGGGTTAGAGCAGTACTTC.

This chain links TRBV9 with TRBJ2-3, with a possible D match to TRBD2 (7 bases). Trimming shortened V by 3 bases and J by 3 bases, and 14 bases separated the two germline ends. CDR1 is SGDLS and CDR2 is YYNGEE in the germline V gene. This CDR3 is built from 15 residues. The CDR3 loop is CASSEGGISTDTQYF. CDR3 coding DNA: TGTGCCAGCAGCGAGGGGGGGATTAGTACAGATACGCAGTATTTT. Filled out from reference TRBV9 and TRBJ2-3, the complete variable domain reads DSGVTQTPKHLITATGQRVTLRCSPRSGDLSVYWYQQSLDQGLQFLIQYYNGEERAKGNILERFSAQQFPDLHSELNLSSLELGDSALYFCASSEGGISTDTQYFGPGTRLTVL.

The genes are TRBV7-8 and TRBJ1-5; tentatively, D is TRBD1 (5 bases). The CDR3 totals 16 residues. Germline loops: CDR1 SGHVS, CDR2 FQNEAQ. V was shortened by 3 bases and J by 4 bases, with 16 bases between the two germline ends. For the CDR3, the DNA is TGTGCCAGCAGCTTTAGCCGGGACCCGAGGAATCAGCCCCAGCATTTT. Its translation is CASSFSRDPRNQPQHF.

This rearrangement joins TRBV19 to TRBJ2-7; 8 positions agree with TRBD1. Germline V gene lookup returns CDR1 LNHDA and CDR2 SQIVND (reference sequence). This CDR3 has 14 amino acids. The junction had 4 bases not matched to a gene; V was cut back by 4 bases and J by 2 bases. The CDR3 loop is CASSKTTGAYEQYF. The DNA of the CDR3 is TGTGCCAGTAGTAAAACGACAGGGGCCTACGAGCAGTACTTC.

In its sample, this clonotype was seen a few times. V usage is TRBV28 and J usage is TRBJ1-2; no clear D gene. V was cut by 5 bases and J by 8 bases, with 18 bases left in between. This CDR3 has 14 residues. Germline-derived CDR1 and CDR2 are MDHEN and SYDVKM. This CDR3 reads CASSNSPRSGGYTF. CDR3 coding DNA: TGTGCCAGCAGTAACAGCCCGAGAAGCGGGGGCTACACCTTC.

The chain uses TRBV20-1 and TRBJ1-2; possibly TRBD1 for D (6 bases). Per germline, CDR1 DFQATT and CDR2 SNEGSKA (reference sequence). Trimming cost V 2 bases and J 3 bases, with 16 bases left between them. The CDR3 has 15 residues. As DNA, the CDR3 is TGCAGTGCTAGAACCCTCGGCGGGGGCGACTATGGCTACACCTTC. Its protein product is CSARTLGGGDYGYTF.

The genes are TRBV2 and TRBJ2-7; TRBD1 matches at 7 bases. V lost 5 bases and J lost 1; bases outside the gene matches: 5. This CDR3 is 14 amino acids long. The germline V gene encodes CDR1 SNHLY and CDR2 FYNNEI. The CDR3 DNA follows: TGTGCCAGCAGTCCAGACAGGGCTTCCTACGAGCAGTACTTC. Translating gives CASSPDRASYEQYF.